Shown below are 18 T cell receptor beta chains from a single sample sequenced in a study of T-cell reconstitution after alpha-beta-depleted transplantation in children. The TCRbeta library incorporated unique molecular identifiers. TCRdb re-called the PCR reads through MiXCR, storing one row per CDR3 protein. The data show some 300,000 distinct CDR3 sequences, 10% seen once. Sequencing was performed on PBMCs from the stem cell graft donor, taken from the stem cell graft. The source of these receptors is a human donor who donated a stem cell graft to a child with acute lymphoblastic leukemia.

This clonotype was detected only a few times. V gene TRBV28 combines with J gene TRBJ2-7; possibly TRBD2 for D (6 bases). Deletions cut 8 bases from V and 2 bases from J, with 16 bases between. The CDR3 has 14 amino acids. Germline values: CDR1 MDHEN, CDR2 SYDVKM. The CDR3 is CASGAGGLPYEQYF. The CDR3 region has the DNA TGTGCCAGCGGCGCCGGGGGTCTCCCCTACGAGCAGTACTTC.

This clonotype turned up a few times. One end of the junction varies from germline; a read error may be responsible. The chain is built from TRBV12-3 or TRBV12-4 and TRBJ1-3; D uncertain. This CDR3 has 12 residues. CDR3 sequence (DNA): TGTGCCAGCAGTTACACTGGGAACACCATATATTTT. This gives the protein CASSYTGNTIYF.

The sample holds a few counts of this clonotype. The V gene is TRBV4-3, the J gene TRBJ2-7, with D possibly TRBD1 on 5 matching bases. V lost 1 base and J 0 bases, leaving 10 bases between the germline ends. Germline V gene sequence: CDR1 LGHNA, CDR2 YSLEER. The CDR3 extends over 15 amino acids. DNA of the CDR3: TGCGCCAGCAGCCAAGGGGGCTTACCCTCCTACGAGCAGTACTTC. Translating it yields CASSQGGLPSYEQYF.

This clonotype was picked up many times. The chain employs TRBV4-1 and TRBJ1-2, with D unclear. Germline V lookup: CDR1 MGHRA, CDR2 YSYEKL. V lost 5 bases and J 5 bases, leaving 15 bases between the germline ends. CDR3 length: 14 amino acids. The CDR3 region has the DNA TGCGCCAGCAGCTCGGACCGAGGAGGATATGGCTACACCTTC. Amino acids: CASSSDRGGYGYTF.

CDR3 in amino acids: CASSPSEGGSYEQYF. The CDR3 DNA reads TGCGCCAGCAGCCCGTCCGAGGGGGGATCCTACGAGCAGTACTTC. This sequence joins TRBV4-3 and TRBJ2-7; D might be TRBD1 or TRBD2, each matching 6 bases. Trimming shortened V by 4 bases and J by 1 base, and 14 bases separated the two germline ends. CDR1 is LGHNA, CDR2 YSLEER, per germline. The CDR3 runs 15 residues.

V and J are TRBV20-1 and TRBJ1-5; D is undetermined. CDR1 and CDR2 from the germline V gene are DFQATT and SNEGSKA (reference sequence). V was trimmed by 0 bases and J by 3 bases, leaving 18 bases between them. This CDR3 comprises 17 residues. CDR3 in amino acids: CSARDSRYPYTNQPQHF. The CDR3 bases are TGCAGTGCTAGAGACTCCAGATATCCCTACACCAATCAGCCCCAGCATTTT.

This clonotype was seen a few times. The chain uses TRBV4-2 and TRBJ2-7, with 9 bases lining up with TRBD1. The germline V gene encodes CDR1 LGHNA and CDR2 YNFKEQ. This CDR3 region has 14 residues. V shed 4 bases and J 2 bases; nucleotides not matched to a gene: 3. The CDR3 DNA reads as TGTGCCAGCAGCCCGACAGGGGGGACCTACGAGCAGTACTTC. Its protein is CASSPTGGTYEQYF.

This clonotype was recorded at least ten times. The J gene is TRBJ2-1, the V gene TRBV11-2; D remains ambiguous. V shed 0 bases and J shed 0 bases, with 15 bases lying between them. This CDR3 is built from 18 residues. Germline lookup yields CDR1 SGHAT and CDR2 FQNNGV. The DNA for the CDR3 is TGTGCCAGCAGCTTAGAGGAGACCAGCTTCCTCTCCTACAATGAGCAGTTCTTC. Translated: CASSLEETSFLSYNEQFF.

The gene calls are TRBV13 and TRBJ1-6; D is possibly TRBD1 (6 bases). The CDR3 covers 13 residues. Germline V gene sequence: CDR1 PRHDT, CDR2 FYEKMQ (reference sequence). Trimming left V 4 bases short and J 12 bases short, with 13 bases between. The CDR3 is CASSSGQYQPLHF. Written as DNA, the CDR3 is TGTGCCAGCAGCTCCGGACAGTATCAACCCCTCCACTTT.

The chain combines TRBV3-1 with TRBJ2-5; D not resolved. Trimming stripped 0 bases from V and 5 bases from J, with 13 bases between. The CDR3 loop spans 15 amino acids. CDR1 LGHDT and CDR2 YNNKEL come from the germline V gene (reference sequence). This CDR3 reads CASSQDTQNPETQYF. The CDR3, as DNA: TGTGCCAGCAGCCAAGATACCCAAAACCCGGAGACCCAGTACTTC.

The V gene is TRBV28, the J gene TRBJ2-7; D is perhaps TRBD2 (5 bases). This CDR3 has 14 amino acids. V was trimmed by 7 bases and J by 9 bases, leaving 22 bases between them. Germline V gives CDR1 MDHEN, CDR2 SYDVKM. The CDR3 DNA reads TGTGCCAGCACCTGGCGGGCGGGCGTAGGTGCGCAGTACTTC. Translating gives CASTWRAGVGAQYF.

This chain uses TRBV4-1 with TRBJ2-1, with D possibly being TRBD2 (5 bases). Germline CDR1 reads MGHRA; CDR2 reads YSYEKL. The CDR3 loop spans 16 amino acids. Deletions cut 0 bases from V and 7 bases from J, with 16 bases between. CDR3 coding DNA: TGCGCCAGCAGCCAAGATGAAGGGAGATGGGCAAATGAGCAGTTCTTC. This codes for CASSQDEGRWANEQFF.

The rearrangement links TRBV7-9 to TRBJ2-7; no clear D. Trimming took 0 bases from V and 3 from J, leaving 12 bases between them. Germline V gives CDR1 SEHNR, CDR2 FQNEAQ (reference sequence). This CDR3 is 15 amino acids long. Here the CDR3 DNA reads TGTGCCAGCAGCTTAGCGCTAAACAGCCACTACGAGCAGTACTTC. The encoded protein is CASSLALNSHYEQYF.

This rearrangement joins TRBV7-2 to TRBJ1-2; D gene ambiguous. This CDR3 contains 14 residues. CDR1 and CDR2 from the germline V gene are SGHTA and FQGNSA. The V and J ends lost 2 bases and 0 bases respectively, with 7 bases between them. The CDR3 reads CASSLSKANYGYTF. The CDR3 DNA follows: TGTGCCAGCAGCTTATCGAAAGCTAACTATGGCTACACCTTC.

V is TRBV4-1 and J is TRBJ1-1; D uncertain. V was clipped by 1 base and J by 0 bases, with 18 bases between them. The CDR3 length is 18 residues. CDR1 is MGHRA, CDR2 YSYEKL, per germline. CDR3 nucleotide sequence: TGCGCCAGCAGCCAAGCCCCCCGGGTGGGAGGCCTGAACACTGAAGCTTTCTTT. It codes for CASSQAPRVGGLNTEAFF.

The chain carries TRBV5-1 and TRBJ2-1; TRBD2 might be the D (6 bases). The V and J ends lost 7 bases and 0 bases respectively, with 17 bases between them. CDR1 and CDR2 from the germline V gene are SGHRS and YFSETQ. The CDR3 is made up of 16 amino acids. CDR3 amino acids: CASLEEGASSYNEQFF. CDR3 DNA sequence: TGCGCCAGCTTGGAGGAGGGAGCAAGCTCCTACAATGAGCAGTTCTTC. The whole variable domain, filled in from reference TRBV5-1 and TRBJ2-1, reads KAGVTQTPRYLIKTRGQQVTLSCSPISGHRSVSWYQQTPGQGLQFLFEYFSETQRNKGNFPGRFSGRQFSNSRSEMNVSTLELGDSALYLCASLEEGASSYNEQFFGPGTRLTVL.

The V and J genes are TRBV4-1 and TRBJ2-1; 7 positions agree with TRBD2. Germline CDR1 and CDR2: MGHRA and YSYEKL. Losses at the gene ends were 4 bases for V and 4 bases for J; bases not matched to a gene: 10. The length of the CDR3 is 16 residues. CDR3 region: CASSPSVTGLYNEQFF. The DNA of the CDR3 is TGCGCCAGCAGCCCAAGCGTAACGGGACTATACAATGAGCAGTTCTTC.

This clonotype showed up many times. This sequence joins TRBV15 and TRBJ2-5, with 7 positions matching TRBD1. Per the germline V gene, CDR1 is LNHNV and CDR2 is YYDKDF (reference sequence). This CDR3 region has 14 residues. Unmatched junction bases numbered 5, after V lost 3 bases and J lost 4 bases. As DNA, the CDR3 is TGTGCCACCAGCAGCAGAGGGGGCGGAGAGACCCAGTACTTC. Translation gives CATSSRGGGETQYF.